This T cell receptor (beta chain) was sequenced during a study of early T cells in non-severe SARS-CoV-2 infection. TCRdb re-called the 5' RACE reads through MiXCR, storing one row per CDR3 protein. Here the sample spans roughly 60,000 distinct CDR3 sequences, under 8.5% being singletons. V lost 4 bases and J 5 bases, leaving 9 bases between the germline ends. The CDR3 runs 12 residues. CDR1 and CDR2 (germline): SGDLS, YYNGEE. The receptor was derived from an adult who was a healthcare worker with PCR-confirmed SARS-CoV-2 infection or an uninfected control (not recorded which). J is TRBJ1-1 and V is TRBV9; D may be TRBD1 (5 bases). The sample here was whole blood, taken at baseline. The CDR3 reads CASSSRGTEAFF. The DNA of the CDR3 is TGTGCCAGCAGCTCGCGGGGGACTGAAGCTTTCTTT.